A single sample is the source of the 16 T cell receptor beta chains below, sequenced in a study of blood T cell repertoires in COVID-19. The method was immunoSEQ multiplex PCR; TCRdb's version includes in-frame clones alone and lacks a portion of them. Among 200,000 or so clones listed, about 80% were seen once. The sample consisted of peripheral blood. Source of these receptors: a human donor with acute or convalescent COVID-19. The donor label of this sample is uncertain.

The genes are TRBV9 and TRBJ2-5; TRBD1 matches at 7 bases. With V trimmed by 3 bases and J by 2 bases, 4 bases remained unmatched. The germline CDR1 and CDR2 sequences are SGDLS and YYNGEE. The CDR3 is 14 residues long. The CDR3 DNA reads as TGTGCCAGCAGCGCAACGACAGGGCAAGAGACCCAGTACTTC. This translates into CASSATTGQETQYF.

The gene calls are TRBV30 and TRBJ1-5; 7 bases match TRBD1. Germline V gene sequence: CDR1 GTSNPN, CDR2 SVGIG (reference sequence). The CDR3 extends over 14 amino acids. V trimming: 3 bases; J trimming: 6 bases; junction bases outside the gene matches: 8. The chain's CDR3 is CAWSPSTGSQPQHF. The CDR3 nucleotides read TGTGCCTGGAGCCCCTCGACAGGGAGTCAGCCCCAGCATTTT.

J is TRBJ2-2 and V is TRBV28; no reliable D call. CDR3 length equals 14 residues. Germline V gene sequence: CDR1 MDHEN, CDR2 SYDVKM. The V and J ends lost 4 bases and 0 bases respectively, with 6 bases between them. The DNA for the CDR3 is TGTGCCAGCAGTTCTCCTACGAACACCGGGGAGCTGTTTTTT. Translating gives CASSSPTNTGELFF.

The gene calls are TRBV14 and TRBJ2-6, with D possibly matching TRBD2 (6 bases). The CDR3 extends over 16 amino acids. Per germline, CDR1 SGHDN and CDR2 FVKESK. V was pared by 4 bases and J by 3 bases, with 13 bases between. CDR3 residues: CASSRGATGGANVLTF. Written as DNA, the CDR3 is TGTGCCAGCAGCCGCGGGGCGACGGGTGGGGCCAACGTCCTGACTTTC.

The rearrangement joins TRBV5-4 to TRBJ2-5; 7 nucleotides match TRBD2. J lost 6 bases, V lost 4 bases, and 9 bases had no gene match. Germline loops: CDR1 SGHNT, CDR2 YYREEE (reference sequence). The CDR3 is 14 amino acids. The CDR3 region has the DNA TGTGCCAGCAGCCCCGGGGGGAGTGGGAAGACCCAGTACTTC. It yields the protein CASSPGGSGKTQYF.

In DNA form, the CDR3 reads TGTGCCAGCAGCTATGACGGACAGTTCTCCTACGAGCAGTACTTC. Translated, it gives CASSYDGQFSYEQYF. This sequence joins TRBV7-2 and TRBJ2-7; D might be TRBD1 (6 bases). V was cut by 4 bases and J by 0 bases, with 13 bases left in between. Germline CDR1 is SGHTA and CDR2 is FQGNSA. The CDR3 has 15 amino acids.

The rearrangement uses TRBV4-3 and TRBJ2-1, with D possibly TRBD2 on 6 matching bases. V gave up 1 base and J gave up 0 bases, with 10 bases separating them. CDR1 and CDR2 (germline): LGHNA, YSLEER. The CDR3 length is 16 residues. The CDR3 here is CASSQANSGSYNEQFF. CDR3 sequence (DNA): TGCGCCAGCAGCCAAGCTAATAGCGGCTCCTACAATGAGCAGTTCTTC.

This clone was found a few times. This chain joins TRBV7-2 and TRBJ2-3, with TRBD2 matching over 10 bases. Unmatched junction bases numbered 0, after V lost 6 bases and J lost 3 bases. Per the germline V gene, CDR1 is SGHTA and CDR2 is FQGNSA. The CDR3 runs 13 residues. The DNA for the CDR3 is TGTGCCAGCAGACTAGCGGGGACAGATACGCAGTATTTT. The encoded protein is CASRLAGTDTQYF.

This CDR3 is CASSLYYQEKLFF. The CDR3 DNA is TGTGCCAGCAGCCTTTACTACCAGGAAAAACTGTTTTTT. The J gene is TRBJ1-4, the V gene TRBV11-2, with D unresolved. Germline V gene sequence: CDR1 SGHAT, CDR2 FQNNGV. The ends were cut back, 5 bases at V and 8 bases at J, with 12 bases in the middle. This CDR3 contains 13 residues.

The chain employs TRBV20-1 and TRBJ2-7, with 8 bases matching TRBD1. Germline CDR1 reads DFQATT; CDR2 reads SNEGSKA (reference sequence). This CDR3 contains 14 residues. V dropped 3 bases and J dropped 1; count of bases not matched to a gene: 5. DNA for the CDR3: TGCAGTGCTAGTGGCCAGGGGGCTTCCTACGAGCAGTACTTC. Encoded protein: CSASGQGASYEQYF.

In this sample, this clone turned up many times. This sequence joins TRBV7-3 and TRBJ2-2, with 13 bases aligning to TRBD2. V shed 4 bases and J 13 bases; nucleotides not matched to a gene: 9. CDR1 and CDR2 (germline): SGHTA, FQGTGA. The CDR3 sequence is 15 residues long. The CDR3 DNA sequence: TGTGCCAGCAGCTATTCCGGGACTAGCGGGGAGGTGCTGTTTTTT. It encodes CASSYSGTSGEVLFF.

The chain uses TRBV4-3 and TRBJ2-7; TRBD2 is a possible D gene (5 bases). V was cut by 0 bases and J by 4 bases, with 19 bases left in between. The CDR3 contains 17 residues. CDR1 and CDR2 (germline): LGHNA, YSLEER. The DNA for the CDR3 is TGCGCCAGCAGCCAAGATCTATGGAGCAGGTCGGGGTACGAGCAGTACTTC. It specifies CASSQDLWSRSGYEQYF.

The rearrangement links TRBV6-5 to TRBJ1-4; D is uncertain. Trimming removed 5 bases from V and 4 bases from J, with 11 bases in between. The CDR3 covers 14 residues. Germline V lookup: CDR1 MNHEY, CDR2 SVGAGI. CDR3 region: CASSRSGYNEKLFF. In nucleotides, the CDR3 is TGTGCCAGCAGTAGAAGCGGATATAATGAAAAACTGTTTTTT.

This chain joins TRBV20-1 and TRBJ2-1; possible D gene TRBD2, 6 bases. CDR3 size: 13 residues. The V gene's germline CDR1 is DFQATT and CDR2 SNEGSKA (reference sequence). The V end lost 3 bases, the J end lost 6 bases, and 12 bases lay between the germline ends. The CDR3 sequence: CSASTGVRNEQFF. The CDR3 bases are TGCAGTGCTAGTACGGGAGTACGCAATGAGCAGTTCTTC.

The rearrangement uses TRBV3-1 (or the pseudogene TRBV3-2) and TRBJ1-2; 9 bases align to TRBD1. V gave up 1 base and J gave up 3 bases; unmatched junction bases: 3. The germline V gene has CDR1 LGHDT and CDR2 YNNKEL (reference sequence). The CDR3 has 15 residues. The CDR3, as DNA: TGTGCCAGCAGCCAAGGGGGACAGGGCTACTATGGCTACACCTTC. Its translation is CASSQGGQGYYGYTF.

The V call is TRBV27, the J call TRBJ2-2, with 10 nucleotides matching TRBD2. The CDR3 runs to 17 residues. Germline V lookup: CDR1 MNHEY, CDR2 SMNVEV (reference sequence). V lost 1 base to trimming and J lost 6 bases; unmatched junction nucleotides: 8. The CDR3 spells CASSLYSGRTTPGELFF. Written as DNA, the CDR3 is TGTGCCAGCAGTTTATATAGCGGGAGGACAACCCCCGGGGAGCTGTTTTTT.